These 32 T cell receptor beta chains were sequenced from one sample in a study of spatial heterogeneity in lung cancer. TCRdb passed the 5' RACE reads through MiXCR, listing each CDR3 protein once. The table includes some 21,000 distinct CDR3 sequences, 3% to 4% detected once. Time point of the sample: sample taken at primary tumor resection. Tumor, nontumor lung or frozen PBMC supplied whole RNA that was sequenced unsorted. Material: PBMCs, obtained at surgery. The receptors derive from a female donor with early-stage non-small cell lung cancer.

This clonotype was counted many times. CDR3 coding DNA: TGTGCCAGCAGCCCAGGGAAGTTAAGCACAGATACGCAGTATTTT. This encodes CASSPGKLSTDTQYF. The rearrangement links TRBV5-4 to TRBJ2-3; D might be TRBD1 (5 bases). The CDR3 has 15 amino acids. Trimming took 4 bases from V and 0 from J, leaving 12 bases between them. Germline CDR1 reads SGHNT; CDR2 reads YYREEE (reference sequence).

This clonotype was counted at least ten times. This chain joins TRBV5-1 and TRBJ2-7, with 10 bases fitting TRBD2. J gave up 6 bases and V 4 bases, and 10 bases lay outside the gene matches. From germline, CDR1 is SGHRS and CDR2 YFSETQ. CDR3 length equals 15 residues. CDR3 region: CASSTLAGGEGEQYF. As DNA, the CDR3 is TGCGCCAGCAGCACATTAGCGGGAGGCGAGGGCGAGCAGTACTTC.

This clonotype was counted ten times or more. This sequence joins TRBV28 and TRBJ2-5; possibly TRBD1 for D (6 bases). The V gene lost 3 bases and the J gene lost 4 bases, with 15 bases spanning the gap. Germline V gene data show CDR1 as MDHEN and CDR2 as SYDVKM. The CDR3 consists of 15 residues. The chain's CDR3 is CASSFTGRGLETQYF. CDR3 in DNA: TGTGCCAGCAGTTTTACAGGGCGAGGTCTAGAGACCCAGTACTTC. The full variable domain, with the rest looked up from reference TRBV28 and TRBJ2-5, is DVKVTQSSRYLVKRTGEKVFLECVQDMDHENMFWYRQDPGLGLRLIYFSYDVKMKEKGDIPEGYSVSREKKERFSLILESASTNQTSMYLCASSFTGRGLETQYFGPGTRLLVL.

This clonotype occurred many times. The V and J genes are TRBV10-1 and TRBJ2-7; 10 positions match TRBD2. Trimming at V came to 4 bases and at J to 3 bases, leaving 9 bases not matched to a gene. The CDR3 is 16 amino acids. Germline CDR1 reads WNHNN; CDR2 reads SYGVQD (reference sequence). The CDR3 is CASSAVASGGIYEQYF. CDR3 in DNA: TGCGCCAGCAGTGCCGTGGCTAGCGGGGGTATCTACGAGCAGTACTTC.

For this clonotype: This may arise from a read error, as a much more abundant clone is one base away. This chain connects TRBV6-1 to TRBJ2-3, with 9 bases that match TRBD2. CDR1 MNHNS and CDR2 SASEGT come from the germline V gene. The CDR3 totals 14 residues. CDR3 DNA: TGTGCCAGCACCGCGCGGGAGGGCCGAGATATGCAGTATTTT. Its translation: CASTAREGRDMQYF.

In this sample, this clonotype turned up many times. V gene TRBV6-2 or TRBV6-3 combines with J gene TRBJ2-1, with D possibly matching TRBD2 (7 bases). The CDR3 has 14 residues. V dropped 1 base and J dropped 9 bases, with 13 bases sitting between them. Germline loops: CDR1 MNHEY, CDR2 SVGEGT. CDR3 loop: CASSYFERGGEQFF. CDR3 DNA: TGTGCCAGCAGTTACTTCGAGAGGGGGGGTGAGCAGTTCTTC.

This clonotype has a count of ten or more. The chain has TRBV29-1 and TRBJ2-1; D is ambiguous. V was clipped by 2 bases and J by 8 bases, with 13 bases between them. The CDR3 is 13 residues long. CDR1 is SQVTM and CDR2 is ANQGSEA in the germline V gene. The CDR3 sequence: CSVENPFQHEQFF. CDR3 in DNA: TGCAGCGTTGAAAACCCCTTCCAACATGAGCAGTTCTTC.

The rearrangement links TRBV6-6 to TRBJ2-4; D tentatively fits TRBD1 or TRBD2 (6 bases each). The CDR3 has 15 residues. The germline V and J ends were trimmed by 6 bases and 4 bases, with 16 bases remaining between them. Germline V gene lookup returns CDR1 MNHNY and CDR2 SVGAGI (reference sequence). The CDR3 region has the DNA TGTGCCAGCAGCCTCCGAGAGGGGGGAAAAAACATTCAGTACTTC. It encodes CASSLREGGKNIQYF.

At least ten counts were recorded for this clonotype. In nucleotides, the CDR3 is TGCAGTGCTCCTCCCCGGTGGGGGCATAACTATGGCTACACCTTC. Encoded protein: CSAPPRWGHNYGYTF. V and J are TRBV20-1 and TRBJ1-2; D may be TRBD1 (6 bases). From germline, CDR1 is DFQATT and CDR2 SNEGSKA (reference sequence). The CDR3 spans 15 residues. Trimming took off 5 bases at V and 1 base at J, with 17 bases between the two ends.

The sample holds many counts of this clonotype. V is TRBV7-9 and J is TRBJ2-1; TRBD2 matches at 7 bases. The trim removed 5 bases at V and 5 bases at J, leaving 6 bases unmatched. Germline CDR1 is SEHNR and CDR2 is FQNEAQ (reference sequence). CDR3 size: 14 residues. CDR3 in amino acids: CASSIAGLDNEQFF. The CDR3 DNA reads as TGTGCCAGCAGCATTGCCGGACTAGACAATGAGCAGTTCTTC.

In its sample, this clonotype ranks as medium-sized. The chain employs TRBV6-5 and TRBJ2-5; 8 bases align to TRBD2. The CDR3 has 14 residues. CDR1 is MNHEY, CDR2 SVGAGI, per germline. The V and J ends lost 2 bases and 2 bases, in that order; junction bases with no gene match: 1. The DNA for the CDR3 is TGTGCCAGCAGTTACAGCGGGGGACAAGAGACCCAGTACTTC. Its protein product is CASSYSGGQETQYF.

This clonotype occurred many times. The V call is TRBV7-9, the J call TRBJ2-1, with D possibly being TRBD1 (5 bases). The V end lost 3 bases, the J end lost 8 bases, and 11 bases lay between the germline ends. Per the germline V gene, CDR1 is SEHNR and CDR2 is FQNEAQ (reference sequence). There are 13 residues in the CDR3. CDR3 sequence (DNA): TGTGCCAGCAGCTTGGCGCAGGGCGATGAGCAGTTCTTC. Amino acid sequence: CASSLAQGDEQFF.

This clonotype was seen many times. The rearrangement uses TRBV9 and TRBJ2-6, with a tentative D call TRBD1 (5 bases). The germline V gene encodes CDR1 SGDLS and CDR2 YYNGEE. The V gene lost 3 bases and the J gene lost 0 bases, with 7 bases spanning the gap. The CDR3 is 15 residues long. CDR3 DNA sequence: TGTGCCAGCAGCGAGACAGTCTCTGGGGCCAACGTCCTGACTTTC. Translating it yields CASSETVSGANVLTF.

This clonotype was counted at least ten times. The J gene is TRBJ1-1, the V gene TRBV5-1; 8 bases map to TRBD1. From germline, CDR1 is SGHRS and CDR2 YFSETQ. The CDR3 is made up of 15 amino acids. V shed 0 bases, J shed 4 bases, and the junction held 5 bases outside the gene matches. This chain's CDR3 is CASSLGGQGGTEAFF. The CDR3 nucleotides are TGCGCCAGCAGCTTGGGTGGACAGGGCGGCACTGAAGCTTTCTTT.

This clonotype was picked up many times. This chain's CDR3 is CASSEAAPPTYNEQFF. CDR3 DNA: TGTGCCAGCAGTGAAGCGGCGCCTCCCACCTACAATGAGCAGTTCTTC. The V and J genes are TRBV2 and TRBJ2-1; no definite D call. Trimming shortened V by 0 bases and J by 2 bases, and 11 bases separated the two germline ends. The CDR3 covers 16 residues. Germline assignment: CDR1 SNHLY and CDR2 FYNNEI.

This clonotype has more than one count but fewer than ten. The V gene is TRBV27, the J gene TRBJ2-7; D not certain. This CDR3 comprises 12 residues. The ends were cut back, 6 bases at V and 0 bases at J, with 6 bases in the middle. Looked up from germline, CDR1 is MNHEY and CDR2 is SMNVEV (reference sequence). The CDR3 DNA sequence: TGTGCCAGCAGATCGAGCTCCTACGAGCAGTACTTC. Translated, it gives CASRSSSYEQYF.

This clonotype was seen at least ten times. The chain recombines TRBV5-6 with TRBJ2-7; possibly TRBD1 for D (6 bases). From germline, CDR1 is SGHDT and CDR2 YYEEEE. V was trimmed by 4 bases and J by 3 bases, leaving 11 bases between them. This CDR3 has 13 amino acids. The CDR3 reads CASSAGTNYEQYF. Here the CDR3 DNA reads TGTGCCAGCAGCGCCGGGACAAACTACGAGCAGTACTTC.

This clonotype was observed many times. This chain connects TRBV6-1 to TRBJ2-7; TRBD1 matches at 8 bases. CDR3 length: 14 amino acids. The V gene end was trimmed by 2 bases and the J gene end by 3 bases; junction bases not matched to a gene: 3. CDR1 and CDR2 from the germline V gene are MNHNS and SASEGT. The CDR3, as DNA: TGTGCCAGCAGTGAAAGGACAGGGAGCTACGAGCAGTACTTC. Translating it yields CASSERTGSYEQYF.

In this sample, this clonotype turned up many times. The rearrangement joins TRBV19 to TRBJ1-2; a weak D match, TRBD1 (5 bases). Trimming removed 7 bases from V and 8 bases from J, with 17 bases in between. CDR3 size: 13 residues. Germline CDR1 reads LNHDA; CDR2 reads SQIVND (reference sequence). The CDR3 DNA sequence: TGTGCCAGTAATGAGGGGATGGACTCCGGCTACACCTTC. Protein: CASNEGMDSGYTF.

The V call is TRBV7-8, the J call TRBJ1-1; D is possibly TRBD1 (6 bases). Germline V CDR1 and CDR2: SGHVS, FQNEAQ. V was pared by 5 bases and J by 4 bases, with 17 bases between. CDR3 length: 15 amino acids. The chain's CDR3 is CASSKVGGLRTEAFF. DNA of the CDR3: TGTGCCAGCAGCAAGGTGGGGGGCTTGCGCACTGAAGCTTTCTTT.

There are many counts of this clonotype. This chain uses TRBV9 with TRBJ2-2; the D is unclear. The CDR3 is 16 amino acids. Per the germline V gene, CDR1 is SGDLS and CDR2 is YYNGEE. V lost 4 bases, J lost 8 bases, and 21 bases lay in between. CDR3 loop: CASSPQNAIAIGELFF. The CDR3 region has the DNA TGTGCCAGCAGCCCCCAGAATGCAATAGCTATAGGGGAGCTGTTTTTT.

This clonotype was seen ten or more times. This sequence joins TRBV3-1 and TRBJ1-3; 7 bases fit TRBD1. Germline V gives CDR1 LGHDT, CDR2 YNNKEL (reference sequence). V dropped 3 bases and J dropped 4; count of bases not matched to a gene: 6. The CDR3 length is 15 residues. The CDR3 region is CASSHRDREGNTIYF. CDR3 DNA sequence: TGTGCCAGCAGCCACCGCGACAGGGAGGGAAACACCATATATTTT.

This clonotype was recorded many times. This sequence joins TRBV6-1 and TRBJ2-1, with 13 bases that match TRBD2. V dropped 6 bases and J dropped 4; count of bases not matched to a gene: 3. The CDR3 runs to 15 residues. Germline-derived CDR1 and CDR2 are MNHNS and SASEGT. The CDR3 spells CASREGLAGYNEQFF. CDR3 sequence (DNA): TGTGCCAGCAGGGAGGGACTAGCGGGATACAATGAGCAGTTCTTC.

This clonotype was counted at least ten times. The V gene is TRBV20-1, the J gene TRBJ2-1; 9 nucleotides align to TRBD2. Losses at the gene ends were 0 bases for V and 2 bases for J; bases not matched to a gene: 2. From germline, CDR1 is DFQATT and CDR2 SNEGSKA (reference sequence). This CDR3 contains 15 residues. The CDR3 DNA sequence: TGCAGTGCTAGAGATCTAGCGGGGACCTACAATGAGCAGTTCTTC. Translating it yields CSARDLAGTYNEQFF.

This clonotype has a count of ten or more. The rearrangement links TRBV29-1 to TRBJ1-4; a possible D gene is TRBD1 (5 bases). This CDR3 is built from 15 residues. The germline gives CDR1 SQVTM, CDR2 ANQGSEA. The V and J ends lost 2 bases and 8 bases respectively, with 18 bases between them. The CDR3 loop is CSVEPESEGREKLFF. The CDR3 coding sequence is TGCAGCGTTGAACCGGAATCAGAGGGGAGGGAAAAACTGTTTTTT. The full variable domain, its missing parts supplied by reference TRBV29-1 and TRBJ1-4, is SAVISQKPSRDICQRGTSLTIQCQVDSQVTMMFWYRQQPGQSLTLIATANQGSEATYESGFVIDKFPISRPNLTFSTLTVSNMSPEDSSIYLCSVEPESEGREKLFFGSGTQLSVL.

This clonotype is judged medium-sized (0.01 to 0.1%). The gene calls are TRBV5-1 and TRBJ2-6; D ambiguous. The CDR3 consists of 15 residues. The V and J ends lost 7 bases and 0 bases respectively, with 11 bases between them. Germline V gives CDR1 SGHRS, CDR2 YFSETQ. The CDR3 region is CASREQRSGANVLTF. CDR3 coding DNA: TGCGCCAGCCGAGAACAGCGCTCTGGGGCCAACGTCCTGACTTTC. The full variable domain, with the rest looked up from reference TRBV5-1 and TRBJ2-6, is KAGVTQTPRYLIKTRGQQVTLSCSPISGHRSVSWYQQTPGQGLQFLFEYFSETQRNKGNFPGRFSGRQFSNSRSEMNVSTLELGDSALYLCASREQRSGANVLTFGAGSRLTVL.

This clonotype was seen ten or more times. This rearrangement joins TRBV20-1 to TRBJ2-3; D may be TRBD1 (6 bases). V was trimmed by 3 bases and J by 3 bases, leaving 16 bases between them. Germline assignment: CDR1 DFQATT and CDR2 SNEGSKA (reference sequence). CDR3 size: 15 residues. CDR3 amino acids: CSASQGRLKTDTQYF. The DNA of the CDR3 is TGCAGTGCTAGCCAGGGGCGTCTGAAGACAGATACGCAGTATTTT.

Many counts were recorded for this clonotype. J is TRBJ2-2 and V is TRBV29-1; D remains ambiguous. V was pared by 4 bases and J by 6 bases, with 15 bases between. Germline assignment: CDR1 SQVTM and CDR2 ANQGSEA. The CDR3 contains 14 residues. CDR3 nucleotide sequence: TGCAGCGTTGGTCGCAGGTTGGGGTCCGGGGAGCTGTTTTTT. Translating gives CSVGRRLGSGELFF.

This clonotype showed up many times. The CDR3 sequence is CASSLVGLGEQFF. DNA of the CDR3: TGTGCCAGCAGCTTAGTAGGGCTAGGTGAGCAGTTCTTC. The chain has TRBV7-2 and TRBJ2-1, with unresolved D. This CDR3 region has 13 residues. Germline loops: CDR1 SGHTA, CDR2 FQGNSA. V dropped 1 base and J dropped 9 bases, with 10 bases sitting between them. The whole variable domain, remainder taken from reference TRBV7-2 and TRBJ2-1, is GAGVSQSPSNKVTEKGKDVELRCDPISGHTALYWYRQSLGQGLEFLIYFQGNSAPDKSGLPSDRFSAERTGGSVSTLTIQRTQQEDSAVYLCASSLVGLGEQFFGPGTRLTVL.

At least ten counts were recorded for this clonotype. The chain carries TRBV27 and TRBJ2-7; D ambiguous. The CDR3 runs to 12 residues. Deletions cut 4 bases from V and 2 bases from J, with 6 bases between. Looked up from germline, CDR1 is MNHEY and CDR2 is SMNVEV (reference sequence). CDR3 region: CASSSNAYEQYF. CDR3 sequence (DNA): TGTGCCAGCAGTTCCAATGCCTACGAGCAGTACTTC.

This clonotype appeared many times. CDR3 region: CASSADRFSGGPYEQYF. The DNA of the CDR3 is TGTGCCAGCAGCGCCGACCGCTTCAGCGGGGGCCCCTACGAGCAGTACTTC. The chain couples TRBV7-8 to TRBJ2-7, with 8 bases that match TRBD2. Per germline, CDR1 SGHVS and CDR2 FQNEAQ. V lost 5 bases to trimming and J lost 2 bases; unmatched junction nucleotides: 14. The CDR3 runs to 17 residues.

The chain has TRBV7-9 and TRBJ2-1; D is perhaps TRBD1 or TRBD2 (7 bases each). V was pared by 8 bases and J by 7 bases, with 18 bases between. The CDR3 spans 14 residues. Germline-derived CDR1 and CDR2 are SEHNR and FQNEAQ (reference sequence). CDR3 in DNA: TGTGCCAGCTTGAGTACAGGGGAGGGGAATGAGCAGTTCTTC. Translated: CASLSTGEGNEQFF.